Sequencing of this T cell receptor beta chain was carried out in a study of cytomegalovirus exposure and HLA in healthy donors. CDR3 size: 15 residues. Germline CDR1 reads MNHEY; CDR2 reads SVGAGI. V was pared by 4 bases and J by 2 bases, with 14 bases between. Amplification used 60 Vbeta primers and 13 Jbeta primers. The protocol was immunoSEQ multiplex PCR, while the TCRdb copy is restricted to in-frame clones and leaves out a portion. This sample carries fewer than 150,000 clones, 65% to 90% of them seen once, and the ten largest clones take over 1%. The receptor comes from a female donor in good health and CMV-seronegative. The V and J genes are TRBV6-5 and TRBJ2-5; D perhaps matches TRBD2 (6 bases). Sequenced material: PBMCs. CDR3 sequence (DNA): TGTGCCAGCAGTTCCCTAGCCGGAGGGCAAGAGACCCAGTACTTC. Translating gives CASSSLAGGQETQYF.